One sample yielded the 31 T cell receptor beta chains listed below, sequenced in a study of blood T cells in healthy people across ages (dated by TCRdb to between 2015 and 2016). The library relied on 5' RACE. The sequencer was an Illumina HiSeq 2500. A second roughly 7 to 11 cycle PCR used a sample-barcoded 5' primer and a J-beta primer mix. TCRdb passed the public sequencing reads through fastp at Q25 and MiXCR, retaining productive beta sequences. Each record represents a unique CDR3 protein, reported with the most common genes and DNA among its rows. The sample yields 750,000 to 850,000 distinct CDR3 sequences; around 25% were counted once. The top ten hold 3.7% of the sample. The sample also formed part of further work on T cells of mothers and their children.

The sequenced sample was blood. The source of these receptors is a boy between 5 and 17 years old in good health.

V is TRBV19 and J is TRBJ2-5; tentatively, D is TRBD2 (5 bases). V gave up 10 bases and J gave up 6 bases, with 15 bases separating them. Germline CDR1 reads LNHDA; CDR2 reads SQIVND (reference sequence). The CDR3 totals 12 residues. The CDR3 here is CATQSGGQTQYF. The DNA for the CDR3 is TGTGCCACCCAAAGCGGAGGTCAGACCCAGTACTTC.

This clonotype was seen a few times. The chain recombines TRBV28 with TRBJ1-3; 8 nucleotides match TRBD1. CDR1 and CDR2 (germline): MDHEN, SYDVKM. The length of the CDR3 is 16 residues. The V gene end was trimmed by 1 base and the J gene end by 0 bases; junction bases not matched to a gene: 2. The CDR3 is CASSLSDRGSGNTIYF. The CDR3 bases are TGTGCCAGCAGTTTATCCGACAGGGGCTCTGGAAACACCATATATTTT.

The chain joins TRBV6-6 to TRBJ1-4; the D is unclear. The CDR3 runs 14 residues. Germline values: CDR1 MNHNY, CDR2 SVGAGI (reference sequence). V lost 2 bases and J lost 5, with 9 bases in between. In DNA form, the CDR3 reads TGTGCCAGCAGTTACATTATGAGAAATGAAAAACTGTTTTTT. Its protein is CASSYIMRNEKLFF.

This chain connects TRBV27 to TRBJ2-1; tentatively, D is TRBD1 or TRBD2 (5 bases each). V shed 6 bases and J shed 10 bases, with 13 bases lying between them. This CDR3 region has 12 residues. Germline loops: CDR1 MNHEY, CDR2 SMNVEV (reference sequence). The CDR3 DNA follows: TGTGCCAGCAGCTCGGGACCGCTAGAGCAGTTCTTC. This sequence encodes CASSSGPLEQFF.

The chain employs TRBV10-3 and TRBJ2-4; D possibly corresponds to TRBD2 (6 bases). This CDR3 has 18 amino acids. From germline, CDR1 is ENHRY and CDR2 SYGVKD. V shed 2 bases and J shed 2 bases, with 19 bases lying between them. CDR3 amino acids: CAISEVGEGGETKNIQYF. The DNA for the CDR3 is TGTGCCATCAGTGAGGTGGGAGAAGGAGGGGAGACCAAAAACATTCAGTACTTC.

A few counts support this clonotype. The chain has TRBV29-1 and TRBJ1-4, with D possibly matching TRBD1 (5 bases). The germline V and J ends were trimmed by 6 bases and 7 bases, with 18 bases remaining between them. CDR3 length: 14 residues. CDR1 and CDR2 (germline): SQVTM, ANQGSEA. CDR3: CSVGGSGEGEKLFF. The CDR3 region has the DNA TGCAGCGTGGGGGGGTCGGGGGAAGGTGAAAAACTGTTTTTT.

DNA of the CDR3: TGCGCCAGCAGCTTGGTAGTAATAGGGACAGGCGTGGCTTTCTTT. Residues: CASSLVVIGTGVAFF. The genes are TRBV5-1 and TRBJ1-1; 8 bases are a match to TRBD1. Germline V lookup: CDR1 SGHRS, CDR2 YFSETQ. The V gene end was trimmed by 0 bases and the J gene end by 11 bases; junction bases not matched to a gene: 12. This CDR3 is 15 amino acids long.

This clonotype was recorded a few times. CDR3 region: CASSTWLYGDGYTF. CDR3 bases: TGTGCCAGCTCCACGTGGTTGTATGGGGATGGCTACACCTTC. The V gene is TRBV18, the J gene TRBJ1-2; no definite D call. CDR3 size: 14 residues. CDR1 and CDR2 (germline): KGHSH, LQKENI. The V gene lost 6 bases and the J gene lost 6 bases, with 17 bases spanning the gap.

The V and J genes are TRBV7-9 and TRBJ2-6, with D unclear. This CDR3 has 14 residues. Germline CDR1 and CDR2: SEHNR and FQNEAQ (reference sequence). The ends were cut back, 3 bases at V and 13 bases at J, with 16 bases in the middle. CDR3 bases: TGTGCCAGCAGCTTCCCCACCCTTACCCGTGTCCTGACTTTC. It specifies CASSFPTLTRVLTF.

V and J are TRBV6-5 and TRBJ1-4, with unresolved D. Trimming removed 5 bases from V and 0 bases from J, with 4 bases in between. This CDR3 is built from 13 residues. Germline V lookup: CDR1 MNHEY, CDR2 SVGAGI. CDR3 sequence reads: CASSLTTNEKLFF. CDR3 coding DNA: TGTGCCAGCAGTCTTACAACTAATGAAAAACTGTTTTTT.

This clonotype has a handful of counts. This sequence joins TRBV4-3 and TRBJ1-1; D uncertain. The length of the CDR3 is 15 residues. Germline V lookup: CDR1 LGHNA, CDR2 YSLEER. The ends were cut back, 0 bases at V and 4 bases at J, with 12 bases in the middle. The CDR3 DNA reads as TGCGCCAGCAGCCAAGATTCGTCCGGGATCACTGAAGCTTTCTTT. Residues: CASSQDSSGITEAFF.

The J gene is TRBJ1-1, the V gene TRBV19; D is ambiguous. V dropped 8 bases and J dropped 4 bases, with 14 bases sitting between them. Looked up from germline, CDR1 is LNHDA and CDR2 is SQIVND (reference sequence). CDR3 length: 13 residues. The CDR3 DNA is TGTGCCAGTTCAGGTGATATAGGCACTGAAGCTTTCTTT. This codes for CASSGDIGTEAFF.

In this sample, this clonotype turned up a few times. V gene TRBV20-1 combines with J gene TRBJ2-1, with D hard to call. The closer fit of TRBJ2-7 to the DNA end suggests the J call may be wrong. Germline CDR1 and CDR2: DFQATT and SNEGSKA (reference sequence). The CDR3 spans 12 residues. Written as DNA, the CDR3 is TGCAGTGCTAGAGGGGTGGACTACGAGCAGTACTTC. Translation gives CSARGVDYEQYF.

This sequence joins TRBV5-1 and TRBJ1-1, with no clear D. The germline V gene encodes CDR1 SGHRS and CDR2 YFSETQ. This CDR3 comprises 15 residues. Trimming stripped 0 bases from V and 0 bases from J, with 9 bases between. The CDR3 loop is CASSLVTALNTEAFF. CDR3 coding DNA: TGCGCCAGCAGCTTGGTAACAGCCTTGAACACTGAAGCTTTCTTT.

There are a few counts of this clonotype. The V gene is TRBV6-1, the J gene TRBJ2-4; TRBD1 or TRBD2 may be the D gene (6 bases each). This CDR3 has 17 residues. CDR1 is MNHNS, CDR2 SASEGT, per germline. V was shortened by 6 bases and J by 0 bases, with 18 bases between the two germline ends. CDR3 in DNA: TGTGCCAGCAGAAGGGTGGGGGGCGATCTAGCCAAAAACATTCAGTACTTC. This translates into CASRRVGGDLAKNIQYF.

This rearrangement joins TRBV4-2 to TRBJ2-3; weak D call: TRBD1 (6 bases). This CDR3 is 13 amino acids long. V lost 0 bases to trimming and J lost 8 bases, with 9 bases between them. Germline V gene data show CDR1 as LGHNA and CDR2 as YNFKEQ. The CDR3, as DNA: TGTGCCAGCAGCCAAGAGGGGGCCGGTACGCAGTATTTT. Encoded protein: CASSQEGAGTQYF.

V gene TRBV6-5 combines with J gene TRBJ1-6; no clear D. The germline CDR1 and CDR2 sequences are MNHEY and SVGAGI. The CDR3 contains 15 residues. V lost 4 bases and J lost 7, with 14 bases in between. CDR3 coding DNA: TGTGCCAGCAGTTTCGGCGGTCGGCAGAATTCACCCCTCCACTTT. Its protein product is CASSFGGRQNSPLHF.

The chain couples TRBV12-3 or TRBV12-4 to TRBJ2-1; 13 bases are shared with TRBD2. V was pared by 2 bases and J by 8 bases, with 3 bases of the junction left unmatched. The CDR3 length is 15 residues. CDR3 protein: CASSLKLAGGYEQFF. The DNA for the CDR3 is TGTGCCAGCAGTTTAAAACTAGCGGGAGGGTATGAGCAGTTCTTC.

This rearrangement joins TRBV3-1 to TRBJ2-4; no definite D call. The CDR3 is 11 amino acids. CDR1 and CDR2 (germline): LGHDT, YNNKEL (reference sequence). V lost 0 bases and J 16 bases, leaving 10 bases between the germline ends. CDR3 DNA sequence: TGTGCCAGCAGCCAAGACTCCGTGCCCTACTTC. Translated: CASSQDSVPYF.

This clonotype was seen at least ten times. V and J are TRBV7-2 and TRBJ2-7, with 11 bases aligning to TRBD1. V lost 7 bases, J lost 3 bases, and 11 bases stayed unmatched. Germline V gene data show CDR1 as SGHTA and CDR2 as FQGNSA. CDR3 length equals 16 residues. The CDR3 reads CASTRTVGTGGYEQYF. CDR3 nucleotide sequence: TGTGCCAGCACCAGAACGGTCGGGACAGGGGGCTACGAGCAGTACTTC. Using reference TRBV7-2 and TRBJ2-7 for the parts outside the CDR3, the full variable domain is GAGVSQSPSNKVTEKGKDVELRCDPISGHTALYWYRQSLGQGLEFLIYFQGNSAPDKSGLPSDRFSAERTGGSVSTLTIQRTQQEDSAVYLCASTRTVGTGGYEQYFGPGTRLTVT.

The chain combines TRBV20-1 with TRBJ2-1; D not resolved. Trimming removed 3 bases at V and 1 base at J, with 16 bases between. The germline V gene has CDR1 DFQATT and CDR2 SNEGSKA (reference sequence). The CDR3 contains 16 residues. The CDR3 here is CSASLESFWSYNEQFF. The CDR3 DNA reads as TGCAGTGCTAGCTTGGAGAGCTTTTGGTCCTACAATGAGCAGTTCTTC.

The V gene is TRBV5-4, the J gene TRBJ2-1, with D tentatively TRBD1 or TRBD2 (5 bases each). The CDR3 sequence is 11 residues long. Germline CDR1 is SGHNT and CDR2 is YYREEE (reference sequence). Trimming stripped 5 bases from V and 14 bases from J, with 14 bases between. In nucleotides, the CDR3 is TGTGCCAGCAGTGCCCCGGGACCAGAGTTCTTC. This translates into CASSAPGPEFF. Combining the CDR3 with reference TRBV5-4 and TRBJ2-1 gives the whole variable domain ETGVTQSPTHLIKTRGQQVTLRCSSQSGHNTVSWYQQALGQGPQFIFQYYREEENGRGNFPPRFSGLQFPNYSSELNVNALELDDSALYLCASSAPGPEFFGPGTRLTVL.

The rearrangement joins TRBV27 to TRBJ2-4, with D perhaps assigned TRBD1 or TRBD2 (6 bases each). Deletions cut 6 bases from V and 0 bases from J, with 18 bases between. The germline CDR1 and CDR2 sequences are MNHEY and SMNVEV (reference sequence). CDR3 size: 17 residues. Here the CDR3 reads CASSPWPGGLAKNIQYF. The CDR3, as DNA: TGTGCCAGCAGCCCATGGCCCGGGGGCTTAGCCAAAAACATTCAGTACTTC.

The genes are TRBV28 and TRBJ1-2; maybe TRBD1 (6 bases). Trimming removed 8 bases at V and 2 bases at J, with 12 bases between. In germline, CDR1 is MDHEN, CDR2 SYDVKM. The CDR3 is made up of 13 amino acids. The DNA of the CDR3 is TGTGCCAGCCACCCCACAGGGAACTATGGCTACACCTTC. It yields the protein CASHPTGNYGYTF.

This clonotype was detected only a few times. This sequence joins TRBV29-1 and TRBJ2-2; D is unclear. Germline V gene data show CDR1 as SQVTM and CDR2 as ANQGSEA. V lost 0 bases and J 5 bases, leaving 7 bases between the germline ends. The CDR3 runs to 13 residues. CDR3 sequence: CSVEDGMTGELFF. The DNA for the CDR3 is TGCAGCGTTGAAGACGGTATGACCGGGGAGCTGTTTTTT.

Comment on this clonotype: No conserved phenylalanine or tryptophan is present at the end of the CDR3, so a read error is the likely explanation. The V call is TRBV19, the J call TRBJ2-1, with 7 nucleotides matching TRBD2. This CDR3 is 16 amino acids long. Germline V CDR1 and CDR2: LNHDA, SQIVND (reference sequence). The V and J ends lost 5 bases and 0 bases, in that order; junction bases with no gene match: 7. CDR3 DNA: TGTGCCAGTAGTTTAAGTGGCGGGAGCTCCTACAATGAGCAGTTCCTC. It specifies CASSLSGGSSYNEQFL.

This clonotype appeared a few times. The V call is TRBV7-2, the J call TRBJ2-7; D may be TRBD2 (5 bases). The V gene lost 1 base and the J gene lost 2 bases, with 12 bases spanning the gap. Germline CDR1 is SGHTA and CDR2 is FQGNSA. This CDR3 spans 15 amino acids. CDR3 residues: CASSLELGITYEQYF. DNA for the CDR3: TGTGCCAGCAGCTTAGAACTAGGAATCACCTACGAGCAGTACTTC.

This clonotype was observed a handful of times. This chain uses TRBV29-1 with TRBJ2-3; TRBD1 matches at 12 bases. Germline V gene lookup returns CDR1 SQVTM and CDR2 ANQGSEA. This CDR3 region has 15 residues. The ends lost 3 bases at V and 5 bases at J; junction bases unmatched: 6. CDR3 sequence (DNA): TGCAGCGTTGAGGGGGACAGGGGGCGTGGAGATACGCAGTATTTT. This translates into CSVEGDRGRGDTQYF.

This chain links TRBV9 with TRBJ2-5; D is uncertain. The DNA end favors TRBJ2-7, so the J call may be wrong. This CDR3 has 13 residues. CDR1 is SGDLS, CDR2 YYNGEE, per germline. This CDR3 is CASSADSNYEQYF. In DNA form, the CDR3 reads TGTGCCAGCAGCGCCGACTCTAACTACGAGCAGTACTTC.

This clonotype was detected only a few times. The V gene is TRBV4-1, the J gene TRBJ1-2; 8 bases are a match to TRBD1. V gave up 1 base and J gave up 4 bases; unmatched junction bases: 5. This CDR3 has 15 amino acids. CDR1 and CDR2 from the germline V gene are MGHRA and YSYEKL. CDR3 amino acids: CASSQVPGGVYGYTF. The CDR3 DNA reads TGCGCCAGCAGCCAAGTCCCAGGGGGCGTCTATGGCTACACCTTC.

This chain uses TRBV5-5 with TRBJ2-4; 8 bases agree with TRBD1. The junction had 6 bases not matched to a gene; V was cut back by 2 bases and J by 5 bases. There are 15 residues in the CDR3. Germline V lookup: CDR1 SGHKS, CDR2 YYEKEE (reference sequence). In DNA, the CDR3 is TGTGCCAGCAGCTTCGAGACAGGGGTCCAAAACATTCAGTACTTC. This translates into CASSFETGVQNIQYF.